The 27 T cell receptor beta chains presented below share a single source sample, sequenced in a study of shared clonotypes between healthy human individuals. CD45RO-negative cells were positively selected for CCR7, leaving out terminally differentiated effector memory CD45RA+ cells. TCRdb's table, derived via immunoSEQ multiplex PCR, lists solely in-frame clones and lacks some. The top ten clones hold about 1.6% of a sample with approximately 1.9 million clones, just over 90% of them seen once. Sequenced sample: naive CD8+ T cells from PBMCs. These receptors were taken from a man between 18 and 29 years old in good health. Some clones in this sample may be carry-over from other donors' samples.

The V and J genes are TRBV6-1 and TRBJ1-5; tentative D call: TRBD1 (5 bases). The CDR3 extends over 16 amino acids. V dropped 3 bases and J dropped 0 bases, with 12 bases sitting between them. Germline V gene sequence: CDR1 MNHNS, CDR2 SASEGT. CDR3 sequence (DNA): TGTGCCAGCAGTGAGTGGGGGGAGGGTAGCAATCAGCCCCAGCATTTT. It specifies CASSEWGEGSNQPQHF.

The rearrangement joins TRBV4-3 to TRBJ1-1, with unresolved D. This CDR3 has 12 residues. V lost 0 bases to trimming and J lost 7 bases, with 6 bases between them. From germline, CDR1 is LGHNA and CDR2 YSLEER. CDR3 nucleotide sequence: TGCGCCAGCAGCCAAGAACCGCATGAAGCTTTCTTT. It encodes CASSQEPHEAFF.

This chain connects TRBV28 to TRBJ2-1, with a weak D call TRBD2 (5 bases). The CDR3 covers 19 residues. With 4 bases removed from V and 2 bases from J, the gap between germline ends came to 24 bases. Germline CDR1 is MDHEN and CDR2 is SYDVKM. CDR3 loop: CASSSRELRTRVTYNEQFF. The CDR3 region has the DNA TGTGCCAGCAGTTCCCGGGAACTAAGAACGCGGGTGACCTACAATGAGCAGTTCTTC. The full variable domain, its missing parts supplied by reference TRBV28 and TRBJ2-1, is DVKVTQSSRYLVKRTGEKVFLECVQDMDHENMFWYRQDPGLGLRLIYFSYDVKMKEKGDIPEGYSVSREKKERFSLILESASTNQTSMYLCASSSRELRTRVTYNEQFFGPGTRLTVL.

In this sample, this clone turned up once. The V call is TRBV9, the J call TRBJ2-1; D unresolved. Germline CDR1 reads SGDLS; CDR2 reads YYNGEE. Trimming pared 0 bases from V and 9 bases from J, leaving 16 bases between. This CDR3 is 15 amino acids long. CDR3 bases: TGTGCCAGCAGCGTAGCTGGAAGTCAGACGGGTGAGCAGTTCTTC. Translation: CASSVAGSQTGEQFF.

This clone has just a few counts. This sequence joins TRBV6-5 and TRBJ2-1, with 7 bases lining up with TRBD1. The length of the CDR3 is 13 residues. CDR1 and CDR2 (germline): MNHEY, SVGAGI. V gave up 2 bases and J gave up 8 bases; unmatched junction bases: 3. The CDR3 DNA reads TGTGCCAGCAGTTACACCGACAGGGATGAGCAGTTCTTC. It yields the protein CASSYTDRDEQFF.

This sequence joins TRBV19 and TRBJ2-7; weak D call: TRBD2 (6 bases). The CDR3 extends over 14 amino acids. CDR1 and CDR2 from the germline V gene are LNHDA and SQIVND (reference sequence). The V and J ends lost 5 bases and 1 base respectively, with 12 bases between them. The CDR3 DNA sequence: TGTGCCAGTAGTGTCGGACTACCTTCCTACGAGCAGTACTTC. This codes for CASSVGLPSYEQYF.

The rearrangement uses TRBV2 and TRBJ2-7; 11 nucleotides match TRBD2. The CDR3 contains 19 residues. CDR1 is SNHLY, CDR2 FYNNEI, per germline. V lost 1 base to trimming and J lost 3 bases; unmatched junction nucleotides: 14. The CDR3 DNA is TGTGCCAGCAGTGAAGTGGGACAGACCACTAGCGGGAGTATCTACGAGCAGTACTTC. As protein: CASSEVGQTTSGSIYEQYF.

The CDR3 sequence: CASSLYRPPTYEQYF. The CDR3 DNA is TGTGCCAGCAGCTTATATCGACCCCCGACCTACGAGCAGTACTTC. The chain combines TRBV7-6 with TRBJ2-7; D is ambiguous. The CDR3 covers 15 residues. Trimming stripped 2 bases from V and 2 bases from J, with 13 bases between. CDR1 is SGHVS, CDR2 FNYEAQ, per germline.

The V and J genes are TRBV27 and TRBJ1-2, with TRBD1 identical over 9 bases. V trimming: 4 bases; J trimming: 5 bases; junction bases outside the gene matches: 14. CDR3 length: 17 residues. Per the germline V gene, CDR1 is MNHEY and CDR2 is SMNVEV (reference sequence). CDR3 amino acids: CASSSYGRDRVGYGYTF. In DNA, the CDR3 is TGTGCCAGCAGTTCGTACGGACGGGACAGGGTTGGGTATGGCTACACCTTC.

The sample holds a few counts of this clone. In DNA form, the CDR3 reads TGTGCCAGTAGTGAGGGTTCGGAGGGCACTGAAGCTTTCTTT. Its protein is CASSEGSEGTEAFF. The J gene is TRBJ1-1, the V gene TRBV19, with D unresolved. With 5 bases removed from V and 4 bases from J, the gap between germline ends came to 14 bases. The CDR3 runs to 14 residues. Per germline, CDR1 LNHDA and CDR2 SQIVND (reference sequence).

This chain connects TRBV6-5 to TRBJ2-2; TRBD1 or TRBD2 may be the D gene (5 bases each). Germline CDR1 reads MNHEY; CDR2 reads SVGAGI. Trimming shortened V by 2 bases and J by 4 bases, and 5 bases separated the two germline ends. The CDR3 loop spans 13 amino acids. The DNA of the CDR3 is TGTGCCAGCAGTTACGGGACCACCGGGGAGCTGTTTTTT. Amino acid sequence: CASSYGTTGELFF.

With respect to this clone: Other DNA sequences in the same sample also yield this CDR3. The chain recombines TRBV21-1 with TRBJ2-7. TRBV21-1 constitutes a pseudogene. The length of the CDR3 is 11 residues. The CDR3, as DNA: TGTGCCAGCAGCCCACCCTACGAGCAGTACTTC. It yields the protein CASSPPYEQYF.

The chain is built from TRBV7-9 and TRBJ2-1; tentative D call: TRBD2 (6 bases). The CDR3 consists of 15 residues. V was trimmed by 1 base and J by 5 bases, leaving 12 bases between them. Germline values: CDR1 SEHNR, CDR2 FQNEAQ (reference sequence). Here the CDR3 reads CASSLGGERDNEQFF. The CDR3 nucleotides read TGTGCCAGCAGCTTAGGGGGGGAAAGGGACAATGAGCAGTTCTTC.

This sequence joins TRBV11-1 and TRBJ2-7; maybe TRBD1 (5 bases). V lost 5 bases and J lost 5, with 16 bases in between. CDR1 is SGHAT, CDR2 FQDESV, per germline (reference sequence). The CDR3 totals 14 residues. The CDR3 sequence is CASSLSSGLDEQYF. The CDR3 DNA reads TGTGCCAGCAGCCTATCCTCAGGGCTTGACGAGCAGTACTTC.

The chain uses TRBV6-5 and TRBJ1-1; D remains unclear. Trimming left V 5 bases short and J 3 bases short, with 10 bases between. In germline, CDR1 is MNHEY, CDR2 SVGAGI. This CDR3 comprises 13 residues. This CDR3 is CASSVDGDTEAFF. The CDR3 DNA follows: TGTGCCAGCAGTGTGGACGGGGACACTGAAGCTTTCTTT.

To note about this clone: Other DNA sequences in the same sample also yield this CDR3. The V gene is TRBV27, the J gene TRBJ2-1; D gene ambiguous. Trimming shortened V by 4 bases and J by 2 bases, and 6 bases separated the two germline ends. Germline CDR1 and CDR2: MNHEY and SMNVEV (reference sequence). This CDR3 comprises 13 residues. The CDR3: CASSSLTYNEQFF. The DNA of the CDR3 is TGTGCCAGCAGTTCGCTAACCTACAATGAGCAGTTCTTC.

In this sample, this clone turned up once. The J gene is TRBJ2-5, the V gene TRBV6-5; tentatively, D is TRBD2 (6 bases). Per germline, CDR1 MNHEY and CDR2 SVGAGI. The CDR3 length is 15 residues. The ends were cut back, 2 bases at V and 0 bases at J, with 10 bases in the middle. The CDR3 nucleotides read TGTGCCAGCAGTTACACTTTAGCGGACCAAGAGACCCAGTACTTC. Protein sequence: CASSYTLADQETQYF.

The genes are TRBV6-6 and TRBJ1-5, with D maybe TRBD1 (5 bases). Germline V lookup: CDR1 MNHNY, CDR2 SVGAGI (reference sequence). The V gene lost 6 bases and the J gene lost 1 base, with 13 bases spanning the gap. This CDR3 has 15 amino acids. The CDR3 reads CASSEGLPSNQPQHF. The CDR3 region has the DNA TGTGCCAGCAGCGAGGGACTCCCGAGCAATCAGCCCCAGCATTTT.

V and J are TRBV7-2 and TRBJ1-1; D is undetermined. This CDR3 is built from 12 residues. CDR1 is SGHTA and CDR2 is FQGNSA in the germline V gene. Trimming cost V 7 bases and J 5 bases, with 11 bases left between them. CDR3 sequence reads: CASTPGRTEAFF. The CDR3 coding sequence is TGTGCCAGCACCCCGGGCAGGACTGAAGCTTTCTTT.

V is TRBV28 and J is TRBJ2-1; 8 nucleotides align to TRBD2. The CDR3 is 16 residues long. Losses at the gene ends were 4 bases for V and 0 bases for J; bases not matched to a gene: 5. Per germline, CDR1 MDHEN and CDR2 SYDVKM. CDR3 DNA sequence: TGTGCCAGCAGTTCAGAAGCGGGGGTCTCCTACAATGAGCAGTTCTTC. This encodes CASSSEAGVSYNEQFF.

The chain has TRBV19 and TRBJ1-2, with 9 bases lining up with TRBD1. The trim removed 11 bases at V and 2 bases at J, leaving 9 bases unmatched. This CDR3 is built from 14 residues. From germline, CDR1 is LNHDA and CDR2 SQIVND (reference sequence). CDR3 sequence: CASGIGQGNYGYTF. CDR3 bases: TGTGCCTCGGGTATAGGACAGGGGAACTATGGCTACACCTTC.

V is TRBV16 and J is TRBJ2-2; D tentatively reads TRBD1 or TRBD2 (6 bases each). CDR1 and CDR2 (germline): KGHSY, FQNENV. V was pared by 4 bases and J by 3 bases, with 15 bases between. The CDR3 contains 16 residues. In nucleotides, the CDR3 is TGTGCCAGCAGCCCCCATGGTAGGGGGGACACCGGGGAGCTGTTTTTT. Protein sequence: CASSPHGRGDTGELFF.

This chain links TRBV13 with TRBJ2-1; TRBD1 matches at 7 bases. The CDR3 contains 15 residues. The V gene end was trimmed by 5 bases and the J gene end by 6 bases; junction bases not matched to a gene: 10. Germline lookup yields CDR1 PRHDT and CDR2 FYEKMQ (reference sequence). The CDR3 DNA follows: TGTGCCAGCAGCCCAGGGGGTAGGCTGGGCAATGAGCAGTTCTTC. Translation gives CASSPGGRLGNEQFF.

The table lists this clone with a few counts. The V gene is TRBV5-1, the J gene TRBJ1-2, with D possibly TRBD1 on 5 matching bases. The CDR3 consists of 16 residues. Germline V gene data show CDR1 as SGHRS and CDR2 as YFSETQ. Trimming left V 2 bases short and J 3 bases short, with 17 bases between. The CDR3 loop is CASSFRFDRADYGYTF. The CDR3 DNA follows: TGCGCCAGCAGCTTTAGATTCGACAGAGCCGACTATGGCTACACCTTC.

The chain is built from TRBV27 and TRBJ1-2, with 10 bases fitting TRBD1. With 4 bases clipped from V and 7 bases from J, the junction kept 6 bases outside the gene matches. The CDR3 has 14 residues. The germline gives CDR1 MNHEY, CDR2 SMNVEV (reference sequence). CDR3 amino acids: CASSSGQGMGGYTF. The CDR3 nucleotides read TGTGCCAGCAGTTCGGGACAGGGGATGGGTGGCTACACCTTC.

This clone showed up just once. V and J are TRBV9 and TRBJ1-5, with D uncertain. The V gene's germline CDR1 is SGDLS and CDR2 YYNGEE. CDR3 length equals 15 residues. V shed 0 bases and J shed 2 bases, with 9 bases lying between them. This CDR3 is CASSVGSARNQPQHF. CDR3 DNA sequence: TGTGCCAGCAGCGTAGGGTCAGCCCGCAATCAGCCCCAGCATTTT.

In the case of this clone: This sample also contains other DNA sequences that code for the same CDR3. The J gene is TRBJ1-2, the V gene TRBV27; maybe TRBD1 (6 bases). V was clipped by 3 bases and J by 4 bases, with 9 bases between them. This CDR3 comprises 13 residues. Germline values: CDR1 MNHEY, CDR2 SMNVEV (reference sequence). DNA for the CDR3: TGTGCCAGCAGTTTCGACAGGCTCTATGGCTACACCTTC. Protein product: CASSFDRLYGYTF.